This record concerns one T cell receptor (beta chain) sequence. The repertoire was sequenced with immunoSEQ multiplex PCR; TCRdb's copy has only in-frame clones and lacks some. The data hold around 600,000 clones, with 97% observed a single time. The data derive from a study of shared clonotypes between healthy human individuals. Study-wide context: Three CD4 naive, three CD4 memory, two CD8 naive and one CD8 memory plate were used per donor.

The healthy adult donors were HIV-negative and reported no recent acute infections or vaccinations. With V trimmed by 5 bases and J by 2 bases, 2 bases remained unmatched. There are 13 residues in the CDR3. CDR1 is SNHLY and CDR2 is FYNNEI in the germline V gene. Source material: naive CD4+ T cells sorted from blood. Subset denoted: CD45RA+ positively selected. This TCR came from a woman younger than 45 in good health. The V gene is TRBV2, the J gene TRBJ1-2; 7 bases fit TRBD1. DNA of the CDR3: TGTGCCAGCAGTACGGGACAGAACTATGGCTACACCTTC. It translates to CASSTGQNYGYTF.